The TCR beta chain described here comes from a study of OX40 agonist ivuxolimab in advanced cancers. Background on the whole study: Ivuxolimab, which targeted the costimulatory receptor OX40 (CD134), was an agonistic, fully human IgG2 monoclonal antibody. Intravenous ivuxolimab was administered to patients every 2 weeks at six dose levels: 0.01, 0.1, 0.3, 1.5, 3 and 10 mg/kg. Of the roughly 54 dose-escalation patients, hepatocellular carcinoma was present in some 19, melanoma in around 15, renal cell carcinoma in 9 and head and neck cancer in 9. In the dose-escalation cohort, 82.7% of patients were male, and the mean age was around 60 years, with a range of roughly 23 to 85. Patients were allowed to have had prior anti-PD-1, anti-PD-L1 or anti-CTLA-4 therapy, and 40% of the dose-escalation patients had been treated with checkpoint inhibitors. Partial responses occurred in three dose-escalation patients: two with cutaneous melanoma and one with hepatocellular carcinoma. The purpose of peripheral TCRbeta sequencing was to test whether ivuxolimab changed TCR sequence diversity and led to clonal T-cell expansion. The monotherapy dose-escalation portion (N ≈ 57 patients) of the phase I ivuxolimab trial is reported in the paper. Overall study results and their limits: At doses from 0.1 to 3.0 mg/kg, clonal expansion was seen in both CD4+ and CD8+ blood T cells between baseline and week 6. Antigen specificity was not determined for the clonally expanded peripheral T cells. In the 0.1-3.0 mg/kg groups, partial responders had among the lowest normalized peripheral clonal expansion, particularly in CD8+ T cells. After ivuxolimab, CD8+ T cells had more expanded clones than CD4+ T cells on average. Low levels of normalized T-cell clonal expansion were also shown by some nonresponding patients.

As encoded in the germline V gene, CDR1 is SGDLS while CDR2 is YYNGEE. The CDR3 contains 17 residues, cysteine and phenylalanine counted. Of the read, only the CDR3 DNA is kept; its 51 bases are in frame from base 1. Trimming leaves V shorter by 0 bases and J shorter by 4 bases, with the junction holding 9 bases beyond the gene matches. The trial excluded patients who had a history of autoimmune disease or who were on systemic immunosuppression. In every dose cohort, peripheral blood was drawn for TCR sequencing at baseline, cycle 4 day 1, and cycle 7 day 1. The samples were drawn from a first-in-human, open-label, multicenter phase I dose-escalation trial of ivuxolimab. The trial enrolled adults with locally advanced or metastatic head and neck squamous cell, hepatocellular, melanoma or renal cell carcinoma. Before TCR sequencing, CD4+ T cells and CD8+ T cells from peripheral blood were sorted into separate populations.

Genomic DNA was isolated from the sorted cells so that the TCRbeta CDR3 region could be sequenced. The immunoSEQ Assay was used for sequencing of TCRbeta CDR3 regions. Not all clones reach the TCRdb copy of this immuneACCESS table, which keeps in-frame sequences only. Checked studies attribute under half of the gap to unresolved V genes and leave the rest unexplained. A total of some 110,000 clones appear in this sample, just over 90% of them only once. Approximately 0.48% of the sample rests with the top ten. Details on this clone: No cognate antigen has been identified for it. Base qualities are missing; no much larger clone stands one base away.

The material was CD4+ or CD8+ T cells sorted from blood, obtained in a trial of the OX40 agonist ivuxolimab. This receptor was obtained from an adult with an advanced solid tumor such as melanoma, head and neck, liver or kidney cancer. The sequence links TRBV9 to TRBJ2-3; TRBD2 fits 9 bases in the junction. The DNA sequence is TGTGCCAGCAGCGTAGCTACAGGGACTAGCCGCCCAGATACGCAGTATTTT. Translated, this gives CASSVATGTSRPDTQYF.